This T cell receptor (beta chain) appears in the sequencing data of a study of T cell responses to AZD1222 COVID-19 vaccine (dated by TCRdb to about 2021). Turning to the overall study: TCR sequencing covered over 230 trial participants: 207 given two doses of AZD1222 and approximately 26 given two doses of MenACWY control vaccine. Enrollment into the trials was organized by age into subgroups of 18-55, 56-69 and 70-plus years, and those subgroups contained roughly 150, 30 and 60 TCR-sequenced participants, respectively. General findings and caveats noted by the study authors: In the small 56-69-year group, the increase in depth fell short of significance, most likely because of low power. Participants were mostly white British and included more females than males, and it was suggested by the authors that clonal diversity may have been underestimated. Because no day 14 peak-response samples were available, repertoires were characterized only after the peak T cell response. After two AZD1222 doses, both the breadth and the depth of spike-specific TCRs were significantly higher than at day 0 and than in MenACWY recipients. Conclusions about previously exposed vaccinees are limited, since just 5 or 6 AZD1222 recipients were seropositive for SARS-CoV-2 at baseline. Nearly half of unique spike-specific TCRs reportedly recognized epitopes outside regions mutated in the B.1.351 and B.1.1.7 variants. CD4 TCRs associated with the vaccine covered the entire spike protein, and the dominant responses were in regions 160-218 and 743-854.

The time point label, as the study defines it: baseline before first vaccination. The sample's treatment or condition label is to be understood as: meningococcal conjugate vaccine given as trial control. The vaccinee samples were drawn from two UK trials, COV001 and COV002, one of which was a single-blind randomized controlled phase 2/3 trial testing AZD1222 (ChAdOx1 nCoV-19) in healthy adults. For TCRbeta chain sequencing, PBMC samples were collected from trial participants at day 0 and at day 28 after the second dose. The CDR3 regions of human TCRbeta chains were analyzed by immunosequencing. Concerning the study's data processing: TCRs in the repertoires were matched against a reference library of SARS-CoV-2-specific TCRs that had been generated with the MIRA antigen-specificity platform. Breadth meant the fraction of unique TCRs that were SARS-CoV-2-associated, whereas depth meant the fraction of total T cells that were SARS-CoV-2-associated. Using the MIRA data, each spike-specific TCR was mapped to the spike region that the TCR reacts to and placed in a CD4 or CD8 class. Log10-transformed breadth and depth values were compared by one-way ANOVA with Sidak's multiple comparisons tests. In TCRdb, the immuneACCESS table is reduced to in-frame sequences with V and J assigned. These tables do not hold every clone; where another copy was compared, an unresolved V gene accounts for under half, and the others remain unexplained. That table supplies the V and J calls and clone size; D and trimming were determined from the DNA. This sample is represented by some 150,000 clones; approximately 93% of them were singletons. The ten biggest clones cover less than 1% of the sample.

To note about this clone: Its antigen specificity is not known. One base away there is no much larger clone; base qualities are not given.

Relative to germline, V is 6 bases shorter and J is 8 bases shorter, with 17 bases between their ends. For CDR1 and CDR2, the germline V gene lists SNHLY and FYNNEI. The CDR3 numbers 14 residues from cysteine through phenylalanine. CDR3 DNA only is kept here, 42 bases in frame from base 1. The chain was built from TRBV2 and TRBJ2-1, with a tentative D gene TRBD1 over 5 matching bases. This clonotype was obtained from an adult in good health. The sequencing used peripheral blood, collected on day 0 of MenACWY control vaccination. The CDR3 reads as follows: CASRRRGSLDEQFF. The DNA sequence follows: TGTGCCAGCAGGAGAAGGGGCAGTCTCGATGAGCAGTTCTTC.